This T cell receptor beta chain was found in a study of T-cell reconstitution after alpha-beta-depleted transplantation in children. Only a few counts were recorded for this clonotype. The V end was cut by 3 bases, the J end by 0 bases, with 9 bases between. This CDR3 region has 15 residues. Germline assignment: CDR1 ENHRY and CDR2 SYGVKD. Preparation of the TCRbeta library used unique molecular identifiers. TCRdb called the PCR reads again in MiXCR, with one record for every CDR3 protein. The sample gives some 550,000 distinct CDR3 sequences, about 17% of which show up once; less than 4% is in the top ten.

This receptor was obtained from a human donor who donated a stem cell graft to a child with acute lymphoblastic leukemia. Source: PBMCs from the stem cell graft donor, taken from the stem cell graft. The gene calls are TRBV10-3 and TRBJ1-5; D is ambiguous. CDR3 sequence reads: CAISDHANSNQPQHF. Here the CDR3 DNA reads TGTGCCATCAGTGACCATGCGAATAGCAATCAGCCCCAGCATTTT.